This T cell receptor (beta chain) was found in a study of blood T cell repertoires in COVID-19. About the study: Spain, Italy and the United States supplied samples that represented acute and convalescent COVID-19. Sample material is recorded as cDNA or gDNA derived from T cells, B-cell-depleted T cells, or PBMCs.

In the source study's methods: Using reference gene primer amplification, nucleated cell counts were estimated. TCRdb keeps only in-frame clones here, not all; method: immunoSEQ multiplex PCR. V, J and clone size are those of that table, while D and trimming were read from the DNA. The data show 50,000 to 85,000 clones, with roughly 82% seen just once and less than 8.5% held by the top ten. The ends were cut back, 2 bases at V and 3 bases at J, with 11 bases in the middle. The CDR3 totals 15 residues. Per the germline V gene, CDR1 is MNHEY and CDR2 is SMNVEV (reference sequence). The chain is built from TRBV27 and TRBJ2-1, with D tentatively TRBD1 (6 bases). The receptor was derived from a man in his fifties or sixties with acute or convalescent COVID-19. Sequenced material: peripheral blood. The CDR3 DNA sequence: TGTGCCAGCAGTTTACGGCGGACAGTCTACAATGAGCAGTTCTTC. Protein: CASSLRRTVYNEQFF.